This is a list of T cell receptor beta chains from one sample in a study of cytomegalovirus exposure and HLA in healthy donors. The table came from immunoSEQ multiplex PCR; TCRdb's copy has only in-frame clones and leaves some out. The table records approximately 160,000 clones, roughly 65% of them present only once. The specimen was PBMCs. Receptor source: a woman aged 18-35 years in good health and CMV-seropositive. Each CDR3 is given with its conserved first and last residue. The D gene is left open where the match is weak. Expanded clones get a size class; other rows say once, few or many, or leave the size out.

TRBD1	TRBV7-9	TRBJ1-1	NA	TGTGCCAGCACCAGGGGACAGTCGAACACTGAAGCTTTCTTT	CASTRGQSNTEAFF
NA	TRBV7-9	TRBJ2-7	NA	TGTGCCAGCAGCTTAGCGAGCTCCTACGAGCAGTACTTC	CASSLASSYEQYF
TRBD2	TRBV28	TRBJ2-1	NA	TGTGCCAGCAGTACTAGCGGGACGGGGCCCTACAATGAGCAGTTCTTC	CASSTSGTGPYNEQFF
NA	TRBV7-2	TRBJ2-2	NA	TGTGCCAGCCGGGAAATCTATAACACCGGGGAGCTGTTTTTT	CASREIYNTGELFF
NA	TRBV5-4	TRBJ2-5	few	TGTGCCAGCAGCTCCCCGGGCCTCAGGGGAGAGACCCAGTACTTC	CASSSPGLRGETQYF
NA	TRBV10-3	TRBJ2-2	NA	TGTGCCATCCCTCCACTGAACACCGGGGAGCTGTTTTTT	CAIPPLNTGELFF
TRBD1	TRBV7-2	TRBJ1-2	NA	TGTGCCAGCAGCCCCTTCGGACAGGGCGAATGGGGCTACACCTTC	CASSPFGQGEWGYTF
NA	TRBV19	TRBJ1-5	NA	TGTGCCAGTAGTATTGGATCCGGGTTCTCGGCCCAGCATTTT	CASSIGSGFSAQHF
NA	TRBV19	TRBJ1-2	NA	TGTGCCAGTCAGGGCTCCAAACTGGGTGGCTACACCTTC	CASQGSKLGGYTF
NA	TRBV7-8	TRBJ1-3	NA	TGTGCCAGCAGAGTTTACGGTGGAAACACCATATATTTT	CASRVYGGNTIYF
NA	TRBV6-6	TRBJ1-3	few	TGTGCCAGCAGTTTGACCGGGACAAGAACTGGAAACACCATATATTTT	CASSLTGTRTGNTIYF
TRBD2	TRBV5-4	TRBJ2-1	NA	TGTGCCAGCAGCCCCAGACTCCCCCTAGCGGACTCCTACAATGAGCAGTTCTTC	CASSPRLPLADSYNEQFF
TRBD1	TRBV19	TRBJ1-1	few	TGTGCCAGTAGTACCGGACAGGGGGCTAGCCCGAACACTGAAGCTTTCTTT	CASSTGQGASPNTEAFF
NA	TRBV7-9	TRBJ2-1	NA	TGTGCCAGCAGCTTAGGGGCAGGCTCGGATAATGAGCAGTTCTTC	CASSLGAGSDNEQFF
TRBD2	TRBV12-5	TRBJ2-7	NA	TGTGCTAGTGGTCCCCTGGGAGGGAGATCAACCTACGAGCAGTACTTC	CASGPLGGRSTYEQYF
NA	TRBV4-3	TRBJ1-1	NA	TGCGCCAGCAGCCAACAGGGGACCACTGAAGCTTTCTTT	CASSQQGTTEAFF
TRBD2	TRBV5-4	TRBJ2-2	NA	TGTGCCAGCAGCTTGGATAGCGGGATGGGCACCGGGGAGCTGTTTTTT	CASSLDSGMGTGELFF
TRBD1	TRBV14	TRBJ1-1	NA	TGTGCCAGCAGCCAAGAGTATCGGGACAGGGGCGGGAACACTGAAGCTTTCTTT	CASSQEYRDRGGNTEAFF
NA	TRBV6-4	TRBJ2-1	NA	TGTGCCAGCAGCCGTGACAGTAGCTCCTACAATGAGCAGTTCTTC	CASSRDSSSYNEQFF
TRBD2	TRBV2	TRBJ2-1	NA	TGTGCCAGCCGGAAACTAGCGGGGGGGCGGGATGAGCAGTTCTTC	CASRKLAGGRDEQFF
TRBD1	TRBV2	TRBJ1-1	NA	TGTGCCAGCAACCTCAGGGGGCTCGTTGAAGCTTTCTTT	CASNLRGLVEAFF
NA	TRBV14	TRBJ2-6	NA	TGTGCCAGCAGCTCTCGCGCTGGGGCCAACGTCCTGACTTTC	CASSSRAGANVLTF
TRBD2	TRBV7-2	TRBJ2-3	NA	TGTGCCAGCAGCTTAATTCGGGGGGGGGATACGCAGTATTTT	CASSLIRGGDTQYF
TRBD2	TRBV15	TRBJ2-2	few	TGTGCCACCAGCAGGGCTAGGACTAGGCAGAACACCGGGGAGCTGTTTTTT	CATSRARTRQNTGELFF